The 20 T cell receptor beta chains presented below share a single source sample, sequenced in a study of T cells after yellow fever vaccination. In TCRdb, the 5' RACE reads were re-called with MiXCR into one record per CDR3 protein. The sample yields some 600,000 distinct CDR3 sequences, around a sixth seen once. The sample in question was PBMCs, obtained 5 days after the first yellow fever vaccination. The receptors shown here come from a man between 18 and 29 years old who received the YFV17D yellow fever vaccine.

This clonotype was seen repeatedly, ten times or more. V is TRBV5-1 and J is TRBJ2-1; TRBD1 agrees at 9 bases. CDR3 length: 14 residues. With 4 bases clipped from V and 11 bases from J, the junction kept 10 bases outside the gene matches. CDR1 SGHRS and CDR2 YFSETQ come from the germline V gene. The CDR3 DNA follows: TGCGCCAGCAGCCCTCCGGGACAGGGATTCCAGCAGTTCTTC. It encodes CASSPPGQGFQQFF.

This clonotype was picked up a small number of times. The rearrangement links TRBV6-1 to TRBJ2-3; D perhaps matches TRBD2 (6 bases). Germline CDR1 is MNHNS and CDR2 is SASEGT. V was clipped by 0 bases and J by 0 bases, with 7 bases between them. This CDR3 comprises 15 residues. The CDR3 nucleotides are TGTGCCAGCAGTGAAGCCGGGACTAGCACAGATACGCAGTATTTT. Its translation is CASSEAGTSTDTQYF.

The CDR3 DNA sequence: TGTGCCAGCAGCCAATTTAGCGGGGGGGTAAATGAGCAGTTCTTC. Translated: CASSQFSGGVNEQFF. This sequence joins TRBV3-1 and TRBJ2-1; TRBD2 matches 11 bases. V dropped 2 bases and J dropped 7; count of bases not matched to a gene: 4. Germline values: CDR1 LGHDT, CDR2 YNNKEL (reference sequence). This CDR3 is built from 15 residues.

The chain joins TRBV15 to TRBJ2-3; possibly TRBD1 or TRBD2 for D (6 bases each). Trimming took off 6 bases at V and 3 bases at J, with 19 bases between the two ends. Germline CDR1 and CDR2: LNHNV and YYDKDF (reference sequence). This CDR3 region has 16 residues. The DNA for the CDR3 is TGTGCCACCAGTCGTCTGGGGGGCGTCGGAACAGATACGCAGTATTTT. It specifies CATSRLGGVGTDTQYF.

This sequence joins TRBV7-9 and TRBJ1-4; D is undetermined. Trimming left V 1 base short and J 8 bases short, with 11 bases between. This CDR3 is 14 amino acids long. Per germline, CDR1 SEHNR and CDR2 FQNEAQ (reference sequence). This CDR3 is CASSLGSEDEKLFF. The CDR3 DNA reads as TGTGCCAGCAGCTTAGGGTCAGAGGACGAAAAACTGTTTTTT.

The chain has TRBV6-1 and TRBJ2-1; either TRBD1 or TRBD2 may fit D (5 bases each). Germline CDR1 and CDR2: MNHNS and SASEGT. Between the trimmed V and J ends, which lost 6 bases and 4 bases, there was a span of 10 bases. The CDR3 extends over 13 amino acids. DNA of the CDR3: TGTGCCAGCAGGAGGGGCCGATACAATGAGCAGTTCTTC. Translated: CASRRGRYNEQFF.

Many counts were recorded for this clonotype. The chain combines TRBV3-1 with TRBJ2-2, with D possibly matching TRBD2 (5 bases). This CDR3 is 14 amino acids long. Looked up from germline, CDR1 is LGHDT and CDR2 is YNNKEL (reference sequence). V lost 4 bases and J 6 bases, leaving 12 bases between the germline ends. CDR3 nucleotides: TGTGCCAGCAGCCCGAGGGTTCTCTCCGGGGAGCTGTTTTTT. The encoded protein is CASSPRVLSGELFF.

The CDR3 bases are TGTGCCAGCAGCGACAGGGGCTATAGCAATCAGCCCCAGCATTTT. Translated: CASSDRGYSNQPQHF. The J gene is TRBJ1-5, the V gene TRBV27; 8 bases map to TRBD1. The CDR3 totals 15 residues. Germline lookup yields CDR1 MNHEY and CDR2 SMNVEV (reference sequence). V lost 6 bases to trimming and J lost 0 bases; unmatched junction nucleotides: 4.

The chain couples TRBV9 to TRBJ2-1; 9 nucleotides agree with TRBD2. Looked up from germline, CDR1 is SGDLS and CDR2 is YYNGEE. The V gene end was trimmed by 3 bases and the J gene end by 6 bases; junction bases not matched to a gene: 10. The CDR3 sequence is 16 residues long. CDR3 residues: CASSAEWAGGINEQFF. CDR3 in DNA: TGTGCCAGCAGCGCCGAATGGGCGGGGGGGATCAATGAGCAGTTCTTC.

This clonotype was observed a handful of times. The chain employs TRBV27 and TRBJ1-5; D gene uncertain. This CDR3 is built from 15 residues. V shed 6 bases and J shed 3 bases, with 15 bases lying between them. Germline values: CDR1 MNHEY, CDR2 SMNVEV (reference sequence). CDR3 DNA: TGTGCCAGCAGCTTTGGACGGAGCCCCAATCAGCCCCAGCATTTT. Translation: CASSFGRSPNQPQHF.

This clonotype was observed a handful of times. The chain carries TRBV29-1 and TRBJ2-2, with a possible D match to TRBD2 (5 bases). The CDR3 covers 12 residues. Germline assignment: CDR1 SQVTM and CDR2 ANQGSEA. V was pared by 6 bases and J by 1 base, with 6 bases between. The CDR3 loop reads CSVEVNTGELFF. DNA for the CDR3: TGCAGCGTGGAGGTGAACACCGGGGAGCTGTTTTTT.

The rearrangement uses TRBV19 and TRBJ1-1; weak D call: TRBD1 (6 bases). Trimming left V 3 bases short and J 1 base short, with 15 bases between. CDR1 is LNHDA and CDR2 is SQIVND in the germline V gene (reference sequence). This CDR3 region has 16 residues. The DNA for the CDR3 is TGTGCCAGTAGTATCCGCTACCTGGGACAGAACACTGAAGCTTTCTTT. Protein sequence: CASSIRYLGQNTEAFF.

The chain uses TRBV7-9 and TRBJ1-2; D remains ambiguous. Germline CDR1 SEHNR, CDR2 FQNEAQ (reference sequence). CDR3 length equals 16 residues. The V end lost 4 bases, the J end lost 5 bases, and 20 bases lay between the germline ends. The CDR3, as DNA: TGTGCCAGCAGCTCCCCCGAGCTGGATTCTACGTATGGCTACACCTTC. Translated, it gives CASSSPELDSTYGYTF.

The chain employs TRBV10-1 and TRBJ2-2; D perhaps matches TRBD2 (6 bases). Trimming stripped 3 bases from V and 5 bases from J, with 13 bases between. Germline V lookup: CDR1 WNHNN, CDR2 SYGVQD (reference sequence). This CDR3 has 15 amino acids. The CDR3 nucleotides read TGCGCCAGCAGTGACGCGGGATCTCGGACCGGGGAGCTGTTTTTT. This translates into CASSDAGSRTGELFF.

The chain links TRBV6-1 to TRBJ1-6; D gene unclear. Germline V gives CDR1 MNHNS, CDR2 SASEGT. CDR3 length equals 14 residues. V was pared by 8 bases and J by 9 bases, with 17 bases between. The CDR3, as DNA: TGTGCCAGCTGGGCCCCAGGAACGGGTTCACCCCTCCACTTT. It codes for CASWAPGTGSPLHF.

This clonotype was recorded many times. The chain combines TRBV12-3 or TRBV12-4 with TRBJ1-5; tentative D call: TRBD1 (5 bases). CDR3 length: 15 residues. The V gene lost 6 bases and the J gene lost 1 base, with 13 bases spanning the gap. The CDR3 region has the DNA TGTGCCAGCAGATTCGCCGGGGCGAGCAATCAGCCCCAGCATTTT. Translating it yields CASRFAGASNQPQHF.

The chain uses TRBV11-2 and TRBJ2-7, with TRBD2 as a possible D gene (5 bases). Germline CDR1 SGHAT, CDR2 FQNNGV. Between the trimmed V and J ends, which lost 2 bases and 2 bases, there was a span of 13 bases. The CDR3 length is 15 residues. The CDR3 here is CASSLTAAEAYEQYF. DNA for the CDR3: TGTGCCAGCAGCTTAACCGCAGCGGAGGCCTACGAGCAGTACTTC.

This clonotype appeared a few times. The chain employs TRBV20-1 and TRBJ2-5; 12 bases align to TRBD2. This CDR3 contains 16 residues. In germline, CDR1 is DFQATT, CDR2 SNEGSKA (reference sequence). With 0 bases clipped from V and 7 bases from J, the junction kept 9 bases outside the gene matches. This chain's CDR3 is CSARDFGLAGMGTQYF. The CDR3 coding sequence is TGCAGTGCTAGAGACTTCGGACTAGCGGGGATGGGGACCCAGTACTTC.

This clonotype was observed a handful of times. V and J are TRBV7-9 and TRBJ2-5; D might be TRBD1 or TRBD2, each matching 5 bases. Germline assignment: CDR1 SEHNR and CDR2 FQNEAQ (reference sequence). V was cut by 8 bases and J by 5 bases, with 12 bases left in between. CDR3 length: 12 amino acids. The CDR3 sequence is CASGTLGETQYF. The CDR3 DNA reads as TGTGCCAGCGGGACCTTGGGGGAGACCCAGTACTTC.

The rearrangement joins TRBV15 to TRBJ2-5, with 7 bases matching TRBD2. The CDR3 totals 15 residues. In germline, CDR1 is LNHNV, CDR2 YYDKDF (reference sequence). Trimming at V came to 9 bases and at J to 1 base, leaving 11 bases not matched to a gene. The CDR3 nucleotides are TGTGCCACGTCAATCCAGCGGGGCTTCCAAGAGACCCAGTACTTC. Its translation is CATSIQRGFQETQYF.